The T cell receptor (beta chain) described here comes from a study of blood T cell repertoires in COVID-19. About the study: PBMCs, B-cell-depleted T cells, or T cells were the source of the cDNA or gDNA that made up the material.

In the authors' methods: Reference gene primer amplification in the assay estimated nucleated cell counts. Assay used: immunoSEQ multiplex PCR; TCRdb lists only in-frame clones, some missing. V, J and clone size were drawn from that table, and D and trimming were deduced from the DNA. The sample consists of 250,000 to 300,000 clones, around nine tenths of them appearing once. CDR1 and CDR2 (germline): SGHAT, FQNNGV. The length of the CDR3 is 16 residues. The J segment lost 8 bases and the V segment lost 1 base, leaving 7 bases of the junction unmatched. The sequence came from a woman aged 30 to 39 with COVID-19, enrolled during active disease. The sequencing input was peripheral blood. This sequence joins TRBV11-2 and TRBJ1-6; 8 bases align to TRBD1. The CDR3 spells CASSLGGTGWDSPLHF. In DNA form, the CDR3 reads TGTGCCAGCAGCTTAGGGGGGACAGGCTGGGATTCACCCCTCCACTTT. Based on the CDR3 plus reference TRBV11-2 and TRBJ1-6, the full variable domain is EAGVAQSPRYKIIEKRQSVAFWCNPISGHATLYWYQQILGQGPKLLIQFQNNGVVDDSQLPKDRFSAERLKGVDSTLKIQPAKLEDSAVYLCASSLGGTGWDSPLHFGNGTRLTVT.